This T cell receptor (beta chain) was retrieved from a study of cytomegalovirus exposure and HLA in healthy donors. The CDR3 consists of 17 residues. Per germline, CDR1 LGHNA and CDR2 YNFKEQ. V gave up 0 bases and J gave up 2 bases; unmatched junction bases: 1. Amplification used 60 Vbeta primers and 13 Jbeta primers. Clones were read by immunoSEQ multiplex PCR, and TCRdb kept only the in-frame ones, dropping some. The profile covers about 140,000 clones, with about 81% appearing a single time and around 7% taken by the ten largest. This sequence originates from a man under 40 in good health and CMV-seronegative. Sequencing was carried out using PBMCs. J is TRBJ2-5 and V is TRBV4-2; 15 bases match TRBD2. This CDR3 reads CASSQDGLAGGQETQYF. DNA of the CDR3: TGTGCCAGCAGCCAAGACGGACTAGCGGGGGGGCAAGAGACCCAGTACTTC.